This TCR beta chain is from a study of CD8 T cells in Susac syndrome. Random hexamers were used to reverse transcribe an amount of roughly 0.45 to 1 ug RNA. TCRdb re-called the immunoSEQ multiplex PCR reads through MiXCR, storing one row per CDR3 protein. The data show about 140,000 distinct CDR3 sequences, with approximately 95% seen just once and approximately 0.12% held by the top ten. The CDR3 is made up of 12 amino acids. Looked up from germline, CDR1 is SQVTM and CDR2 is ANQGSEA. V lost 4 bases and J lost 4, with 8 bases in between. The chain employs TRBV29-1 and TRBJ1-5, with D uncertain. The source of this sequence is a human donor with multiple sclerosis. Sample: CD4+ T cells from PBMCs. The CDR3 bases are TGCAGCGTTGTTTGGGGAAATCAGCCCCAGCATTTT. It codes for CSVVWGNQPQHF. The full variable domain, its missing parts supplied by reference TRBV29-1 and TRBJ1-5, is SAVISQKPSRDICQRGTSLTIQCQVDSQVTMMFWYRQQPGQSLTLIATANQGSEATYESGFVIDKFPISRPNLTFSTLTVSNMSPEDSSIYLCSVVWGNQPQHFGDGTRLSIL.